Given below is one T cell receptor beta chain in context. This CDR3 has 13 amino acids. CDR1 SGHTA and CDR2 FQGNSA come from the germline V gene. V was clipped by 1 base and J by 4 bases, with 5 bases between them. The sample belongs to a study of OX40 agonist ivuxolimab in advanced cancers. Some clones are missing from TCRdb's copy, which holds only in-frame ones; the method was immunoSEQ multiplex PCR. The sample includes about 57,000 clones, about nine tenths of them seen just once. V usage is TRBV7-2 and J usage is TRBJ2-1; unclear D gene. The sequences come from CD4+ or CD8+ T cells sorted from blood, collected in a trial of the OX40 agonist ivuxolimab. The TCR was taken from an adult with an advanced solid tumor such as melanoma, head and neck, liver or kidney cancer. The CDR3 DNA follows: TGTGCCAGCAGCTTAGAGATTTACAATGAGCAGTTCTTC. Translating gives CASSLEIYNEQFF.